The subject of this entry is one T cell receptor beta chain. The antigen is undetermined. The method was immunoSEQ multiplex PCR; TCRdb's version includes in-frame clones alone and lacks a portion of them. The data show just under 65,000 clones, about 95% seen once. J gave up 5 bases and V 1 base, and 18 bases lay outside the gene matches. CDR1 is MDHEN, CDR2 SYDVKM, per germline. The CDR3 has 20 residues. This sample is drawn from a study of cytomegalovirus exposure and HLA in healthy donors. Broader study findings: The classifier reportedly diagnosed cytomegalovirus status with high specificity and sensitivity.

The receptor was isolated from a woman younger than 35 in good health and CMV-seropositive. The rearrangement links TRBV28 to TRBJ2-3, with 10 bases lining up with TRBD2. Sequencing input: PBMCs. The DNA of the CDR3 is TGTGCCAGCAGTTTATTTAAAACGTACGCTCTAGCGGGAGAAGGAGATACGCAGTATTTT. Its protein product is CASSLFKTYALAGEGDTQYF. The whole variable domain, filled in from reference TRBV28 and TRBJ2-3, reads DVKVTQSSRYLVKRTGEKVFLECVQDMDHENMFWYRQDPGLGLRLIYFSYDVKMKEKGDIPEGYSVSREKKERFSLILESASTNQTSMYLCASSLFKTYALAGEGDTQYFGPGTRLTVL.